This TCR beta chain originates from a study of CD8+ T cells in alopecia areata. On the study more broadly: Skin-grafted roughly 6-10-week-old female C3H/HeJ mice received tissue from approximately 6-12-month-old C3H/HeJ donors with spontaneous alopecia.

Investigators isolated RNA and reverse transcribed it into cDNA to act as the sequencing template. Repertoires were generated with immunoSEQ multiplex PCR, while TCRdb's copy carries only in-frame clones and drops some. The sample yields 9,800 or so clones, without any singletons. The CDR3 spans 15 residues. Germline V lookup: CDR1 GKSSPN, CDR2 SITVG. This clone was recorded many times. Antigen specificity is unknown. Gene names refer to mouse genes. The CDR3 is cut off 4 residues early in the read; its end comes from the germline J gene. After pooling, cutaneous lymph node cells were sorted with CD4, CD8alpha, NKG2D, NKG2ACE and other markers. Whole-study findings and limits: Compared with mice, patients displayed less clear TCR sharing, possibly for HLA-related reasons. Scalp samples also yield sequences from resident alphabeta T cells of normal skin. Compared with normal scalp, lesional scalp had higher clonality and more expanded CD8+ clones.

The rearrangement joins TRBV31 to TRBJ2-7, with 13 bases aligning to TRBD2. This clonotype originated in a C3H/HeJ mouse with alopecia areata. The strain's MHC: H2-k. Sequenced input: CD8+ T cells sorted from a lymph node. CDR3 bases read: TGTGCCTGGAGTCTTGGACTGGGGGGGCGCCAT. Translation: CAWSLGLGGRH. The full-length CDR3 reads as CAWSLGLGGRHEQYF.